What follows describes a single TCR beta chain. Antigen: not known. This CDR3 is built from 13 residues. From germline, CDR1 is SGHKS and CDR2 YYEKEE (reference sequence). V gave up 4 bases and J gave up 7 bases; unmatched junction bases: 3. This entry belongs to a study of long-term antiretroviral therapy in people with HIV. Regarding the study as a whole: Before ART, certain clones expanded, and these dominated the repertoire at all time points. An increase in diversity followed ART, yet levels stayed below transplant donor controls.

This was the immunoSEQ v3.0 assay at survey level. The method was immunoSEQ multiplex PCR; TCRdb's version includes in-frame clones alone and lacks a portion of them. The sample includes approximately 22,000 clones, 70% to 90% of them seen just once. Post-ART PBMC samples numbered at least two per donor, and pre-ART ones at least one. The source was unsorted PBMCs, collected 1.3 years after starting antiretroviral therapy. This chain connects TRBV5-5 to TRBJ1-5; 9 positions agree with TRBD1. The TCR comes from a man aged 55 to 70 with HIV. The DNA of the CDR3 is TGTGCCAGCAGCCTAGGACAGGGGCAGCCCCAGCATTTT. Translated: CASSLGQGQPQHF.